What follows describes a single T cell receptor beta chain. V shed 1 base and J 16 bases; nucleotides not matched to a gene: 4. There are 12 residues in the CDR3. Germline V lookup: CDR1 LGHNA, CDR2 YNFKEQ. This entry comes from a study of blood T cell repertoires in COVID-19. Across the study: Both acute and convalescent COVID-19 samples were obtained from the United States, Italy and Spain. Sources were T cells, B-cell-depleted T cells, or PBMCs; the material itself was cDNA or gDNA.

Methods used by the authors: Estimation of nucleated cell counts relied on the amplification of reference gene primers. Produced via immunoSEQ multiplex PCR; TCRdb's table is partial and in-frame only. V and J calls plus clone size are reproduced from that table; the DNA served to infer D and trimming. The sample lists roughly 250,000 clones; roughly 80% were seen once. The Seattle patients joined while their infection was active and were tracked longitudinally afterward. The sequencing input was peripheral blood. This sequence was found in a person between 65 and 79 years old with COVID-19, enrolled during active disease. The chain combines TRBV4-2 with TRBJ1-4, with 9 bases fitting TRBD1. The CDR3 is CASSQGGQGRFF. The CDR3 nucleotides are TGTGCCAGCAGCCAAGGGGGACAGGGAAGGTTTTTT.